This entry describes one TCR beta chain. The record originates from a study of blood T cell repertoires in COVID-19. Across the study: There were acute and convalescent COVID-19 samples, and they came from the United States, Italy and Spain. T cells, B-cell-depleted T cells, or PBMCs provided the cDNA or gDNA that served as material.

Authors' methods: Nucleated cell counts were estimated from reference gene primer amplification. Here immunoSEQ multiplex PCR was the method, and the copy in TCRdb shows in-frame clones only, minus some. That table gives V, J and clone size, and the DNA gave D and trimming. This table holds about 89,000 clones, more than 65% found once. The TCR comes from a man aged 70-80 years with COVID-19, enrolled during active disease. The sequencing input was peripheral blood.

The DNA of the CDR3 is TGTGCCAGCAGCAAACAGGGGGCCGCAGATACGCAGTATTTT. Translated, it gives CASSKQGAADTQYF. The V call is TRBV7-9, the J call TRBJ2-3, with 9 bases that match TRBD1. Germline V gene lookup returns CDR1 SEHNR and CDR2 FQNEAQ (reference sequence). The CDR3 spans 14 residues. The J segment lost 4 bases and the V segment lost 5 bases, leaving 4 bases of the junction unmatched.